Below are 27 T cell receptor beta chains sequenced from a single sample in a study of control samples from healthy donors and cancer patients. Libraries were prepared by immunoSEQ multiplex PCR; TCRdb keeps only in-frame clonotypes and omits some of them. The sample holds over 100,000 clones, under 95% seen once. Sequences were obtained from blood. The receptors were gathered from a woman aged 18-29 years in good health.

The chain combines TRBV9 with TRBJ2-7, with D possibly matching TRBD2 (5 bases). The germline CDR1 and CDR2 sequences are SGDLS and YYNGEE. CDR3 size: 13 residues. The V end was cut by 0 bases, the J end by 7 bases, with 11 bases between. The CDR3 loop is CASSVGTSGEQYF. CDR3 in DNA: TGTGCCAGCAGCGTAGGGACTTCTGGGGAGCAGTACTTC.

J is TRBJ2-1 and V is TRBV6-4; 9 nucleotides match TRBD1. Per germline, CDR1 MRHNA and CDR2 SNTAGT. This CDR3 spans 15 amino acids. Trimming at V came to 0 bases and at J to 6 bases, leaving 3 bases not matched to a gene. CDR3 DNA sequence: TGTGCCAGCAGTGACTCTGTGACAGGGGGCAATGAGCAGTTCTTC. Translating gives CASSDSVTGGNEQFF.

The gene calls are TRBV6-1 and TRBJ2-7, with no clear D. Germline CDR1 and CDR2: MNHNS and SASEGT. Between the trimmed V and J ends, which lost 1 base and 4 bases, there was a span of 8 bases. The CDR3 covers 13 residues. In DNA, the CDR3 is TGTGCCAGCAGTGAAGGGCTTGCTTACGAGCAGTACTTC. Amino acid sequence: CASSEGLAYEQYF.

The rearrangement uses TRBV27 and TRBJ1-5; tentative D call: TRBD1 (5 bases). Germline CDR1 and CDR2: MNHEY and SMNVEV (reference sequence). V lost 2 bases and J lost 6, with 14 bases in between. The CDR3 has 15 amino acids. The CDR3 loop is CASSLRAGKAQPQHF. CDR3 DNA sequence: TGTGCCAGCAGTTTAAGGGCAGGGAAGGCTCAGCCCCAGCATTTT.

V gene TRBV27 combines with J gene TRBJ2-4; D is undetermined. Trimming took 6 bases from V and 0 from J, leaving 12 bases between them. CDR1 is MNHEY, CDR2 SMNVEV, per germline (reference sequence). The CDR3 extends over 15 amino acids. The CDR3 spells CASRDWTLAKNIQYF. The CDR3 DNA reads as TGTGCCAGCAGAGACTGGACCTTAGCCAAAAACATTCAGTACTTC.

The V call is TRBV6-4, the J call TRBJ2-3, with 11 bases fitting TRBD2. The V gene's germline CDR1 is MRHNA and CDR2 SNTAGT. With 4 bases clipped from V and 4 bases from J, the junction kept 1 base outside the gene matches. The CDR3 length is 14 residues. CDR3 DNA sequence: TGTGCCAGCAGTGTAGCGGGAGGGCCAGATACGCAGTATTTT. Translating it yields CASSVAGGPDTQYF.

The chain uses TRBV4-1 and TRBJ2-7; TRBD2 agrees at 11 bases. The CDR3 sequence is 17 residues long. Germline CDR1 is MGHRA and CDR2 is YSYEKL. V shed 1 base and J 4 bases; nucleotides not matched to a gene: 9. The DNA for the CDR3 is TGCGCCAGCAGCCAAGTAGCTAGCGGGGGGACTCCTTACGAGCAGTACTTC. This encodes CASSQVASGGTPYEQYF.

This rearrangement joins TRBV5-6 to TRBJ1-6, with 7 nucleotides matching TRBD1. The CDR3 has 15 residues. Per the germline V gene, CDR1 is SGHDT and CDR2 is YYEEEE. With V trimmed by 2 bases and J by 7 bases, 6 bases remained unmatched. The CDR3 DNA reads TGTGCCAGCAGCTTACCGGGACAGCAGAATTCACCCCTCCACTTT. Its translation: CASSLPGQQNSPLHF. Full variable domain (remainder filled in from reference TRBV5-6 and TRBJ1-6): DAGVTQSPTHLIKTRGQQVTLRCSPKSGHDTVSWYQQALGQGPQFIFQYYEEEERQRGNFPDRFSGHQFPNYSSELNVNALLLGDSALYLCASSLPGQQNSPLHFGNGTRLTVT.

This CDR3 reads CSVEDRRQGRETQYF. In nucleotides, the CDR3 is TGCAGCGTTGAAGATAGAAGACAGGGAAGGGAGACCCAGTACTTC. This chain uses TRBV29-1 with TRBJ2-5; 7 nucleotides match TRBD1. The CDR3 has 15 amino acids. J was trimmed by 5 bases and V by 0 bases; bases with no gene match: 9. Germline V CDR1 and CDR2: SQVTM, ANQGSEA.

The CDR3 loop reads CASSLAEGWALHF. CDR3 DNA: TGTGCCAGCAGCTTAGCGGAAGGGTGGGCCCTCCACTTT. The V and J genes are TRBV7-6 and TRBJ1-6; D remains unclear. Germline V gene sequence: CDR1 SGHVS, CDR2 FNYEAQ. CDR3 length: 13 amino acids. V was clipped by 0 bases and J by 14 bases, with 11 bases between them.

The rearrangement uses TRBV5-1 and TRBJ1-1; D not certain. Germline lookup yields CDR1 SGHRS and CDR2 YFSETQ. Trimming pared 1 base from V and 2 bases from J, leaving 12 bases between. The CDR3 consists of 15 residues. CDR3 in DNA: TGCGCCAGCAGCTTGACCAACAACTTCAACACTGAAGCTTTCTTT. It codes for CASSLTNNFNTEAFF.

J is TRBJ2-7 and V is TRBV7-3; 7 bases map to TRBD2. The germline V gene has CDR1 SGHTA and CDR2 FQGTGA. The CDR3 covers 15 residues. Losses at the gene ends were 2 bases for V and 3 bases for J; bases not matched to a gene: 7. CDR3 DNA sequence: TGTGCCAGCAGCTTAGGGGCGGGAGTTCTCTACGAGCAGTACTTC. This encodes CASSLGAGVLYEQYF.

V and J are TRBV7-2 and TRBJ2-6; D unresolved. In germline, CDR1 is SGHTA, CDR2 FQGNSA. CDR3 size: 14 residues. V lost 2 bases, J lost 2 bases, and 4 bases lay in between. DNA of the CDR3: TGTGCCAGCAGCTTATATCCTGGGGCCAACGTCCTGACTTTC. Translation gives CASSLYPGANVLTF.

The J gene is TRBJ2-5, the V gene TRBV29-1; D remains unclear. V gave up 1 base and J gave up 2 bases, with 5 bases separating them. The V gene's germline CDR1 is SQVTM and CDR2 ANQGSEA. This CDR3 spans 12 amino acids. CDR3 coding DNA: TGCAGCGTTGAAGTGCAGCAAGAGACCCAGTACTTC. Translating gives CSVEVQQETQYF. The full variable domain, rest sourced from reference TRBV29-1 and TRBJ2-5, is SAVISQKPSRDICQRGTSLTIQCQVDSQVTMMFWYRQQPGQSLTLIATANQGSEATYESGFVIDKFPISRPNLTFSTLTVSNMSPEDSSIYLCSVEVQQETQYFGPGTRLLVL.

The chain combines TRBV3-1 (or the pseudogene TRBV3-2) with TRBJ1-6; D unresolved. V lost 1 base and J 8 bases, leaving 6 bases between the germline ends. This CDR3 is 13 amino acids long. CDR1 and CDR2 (germline): LGHDT, YNNKEL (reference sequence). CDR3 protein: CASSQGRDSPLHF. CDR3 nucleotide sequence: TGTGCCAGCAGCCAAGGGCGGGATTCACCCCTCCACTTT.

This chain uses TRBV30 with TRBJ2-2; D may be TRBD2 (5 bases). The CDR3 is 15 amino acids. V was trimmed by 7 bases and J by 4 bases, leaving 19 bases between them. The germline CDR1 and CDR2 sequences are GTSNPN and SVGIG (reference sequence). The chain's CDR3 is CASSKTFLATGELFF. The CDR3, as DNA: TGTGCCTCCTCGAAAACCTTTCTAGCCACCGGGGAGCTGTTTTTT.

The V gene is TRBV18, the J gene TRBJ1-2, with D unresolved. The length of the CDR3 is 13 residues. CDR1 and CDR2 from the germline V gene are KGHSH and LQKENI. V was trimmed by 3 bases and J by 6 bases, leaving 11 bases between them. CDR3 coding DNA: TGTGCCAGCTCACCGAATCAGGAACATGGCTACACCTTC. Its protein is CASSPNQEHGYTF.

V and J are TRBV4-3 and TRBJ2-1; tentatively, D is TRBD2 (6 bases). V was pared by 0 bases and J by 4 bases, with 13 bases between. Germline V gene lookup returns CDR1 LGHNA and CDR2 YSLEER. This CDR3 contains 16 residues. CDR3 amino acids: CASSQDLGGSYNEQFF. The CDR3 DNA reads TGCGCCAGCAGCCAAGATCTTGGAGGGAGTTACAATGAGCAGTTCTTC.

The chain is built from TRBV5-1 and TRBJ1-1, with D unresolved. The germline CDR1 and CDR2 sequences are SGHRS and YFSETQ. The CDR3 runs to 13 residues. V was cut by 2 bases and J by 2 bases, with 7 bases left in between. The CDR3 DNA reads as TGCGCCAGCAGCTTCGCAGTCAACACTGAAGCTTTCTTT. Amino acid sequence: CASSFAVNTEAFF.

V and J are TRBV29-1 and TRBJ2-5, with 7 bases lining up with TRBD2. J gave up 9 bases and V 5 bases, and 15 bases lay outside the gene matches. CDR1 is SQVTM and CDR2 is ANQGSEA in the germline V gene. CDR3 size: 14 residues. The CDR3 nucleotides are TGCAGCGTTCCCCCTCGGGAGGTGTCGGAGGCCCAGTACTTC. Encoded protein: CSVPPREVSEAQYF.

V usage is TRBV14 and J usage is TRBJ2-1, with 8 nucleotides matching TRBD2. V shed 0 bases and J 0 bases; nucleotides not matched to a gene: 4. Germline V gene sequence: CDR1 SGHDN, CDR2 FVKESK. The CDR3 extends over 17 amino acids. This CDR3 is CASSQDLGGASYNEQFF. As DNA, the CDR3 is TGTGCCAGCAGCCAAGATCTCGGGGGGGCCTCCTACAATGAGCAGTTCTTC.

The genes are TRBV6-5 and TRBJ1-4; tentatively, D is TRBD1 (5 bases). Trimming took off 2 bases at V and 2 bases at J, with 6 bases between the two ends. Germline V CDR1 and CDR2: MNHEY, SVGAGI. The CDR3 spans 14 residues. For the CDR3, the DNA is TGTGCCAGCAGTTACGGGGGGACTAATGAAAAACTGTTTTTT. Translation gives CASSYGGTNEKLFF.

This chain joins TRBV6-1 and TRBJ2-1, with 11 bases aligning to TRBD2. V was pared by 2 bases and J by 7 bases, with 7 bases of the junction left unmatched. Germline V gene data show CDR1 as MNHNS and CDR2 as SASEGT. This CDR3 has 16 amino acids. The CDR3 is CASSERTSGLLNEQFF. The CDR3 coding sequence is TGTGCCAGCAGTGAAAGGACTAGCGGGCTCTTGAATGAGCAGTTCTTC.

The sample holds a few counts of this clone. This sequence joins TRBV6-5 and TRBJ1-1; the match to TRBD1 covers 9 bases. Unmatched junction bases numbered 2, after V lost 6 bases and J lost 0 bases. Germline assignment: CDR1 MNHEY and CDR2 SVGAGI. CDR3 length: 14 amino acids. In nucleotides, the CDR3 is TGTGCCAGCAGAGGGACAGGGCTGAACACTGAAGCTTTCTTT. Its translation is CASRGTGLNTEAFF.

The V gene is TRBV6-6, the J gene TRBJ2-2; no clear D gene. Trimming left V 8 bases short and J 5 bases short, with 6 bases between. CDR3 length equals 11 residues. CDR1 is MNHNY and CDR2 is SVGAGI in the germline V gene (reference sequence). Written as DNA, the CDR3 is TGTGCCAGCCTCGAAACCGGGGAGCTGTTTTTT. Its translation: CASLETGELFF.

This sequence joins TRBV7-2 and TRBJ1-2; no firm D call. CDR1 is SGHTA and CDR2 is FQGNSA in the germline V gene. The CDR3 totals 14 residues. The ends were cut back, 1 base at V and 2 bases at J, with 8 bases in the middle. This CDR3 reads CASSLVGGNYGYTF. The CDR3 region has the DNA TGTGCCAGCAGCTTAGTAGGCGGGAACTATGGCTACACCTTC.

V is TRBV27 and J is TRBJ2-5; D call uncertain. The CDR3 is 12 amino acids. Germline V gene lookup returns CDR1 MNHEY and CDR2 SMNVEV (reference sequence). Trimming took 5 bases from V and 4 from J, leaving 8 bases between them. The chain's CDR3 is CASSNPGETQYF. DNA of the CDR3: TGTGCCAGCAGTAACCCCGGAGAGACCCAGTACTTC.